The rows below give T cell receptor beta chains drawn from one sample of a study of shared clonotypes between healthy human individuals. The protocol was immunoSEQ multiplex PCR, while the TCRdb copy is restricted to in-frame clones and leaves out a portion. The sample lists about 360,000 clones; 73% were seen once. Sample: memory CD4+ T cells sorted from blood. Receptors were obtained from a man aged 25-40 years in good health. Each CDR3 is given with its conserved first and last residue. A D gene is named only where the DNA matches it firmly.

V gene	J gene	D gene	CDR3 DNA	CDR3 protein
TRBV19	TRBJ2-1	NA	TGTGCCAGTAGTATAGGCGGGGCCAACAATGAGCAGTTCTTC	CASSIGGANNEQFF
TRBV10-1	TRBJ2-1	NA	TGCGCCAGCAGTGATCGGCAGGGCGTTGGGCAACAGTTCTTC	CASSDRQGVGQQFF
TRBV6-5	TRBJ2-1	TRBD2	TGTGCCAGCAGTTACGACGGGACTAATAATGAGCAGTTCTTC	CASSYDGTNNEQFF
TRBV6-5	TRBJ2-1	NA	TGTGCCAGCAGTTACTCCCGTAGCTCCTACAATGAGCAGTTCTTC	CASSYSRSSYNEQFF
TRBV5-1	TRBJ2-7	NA	TGCGCCAGCAGCTCGATCGGGCTACTCTCCTACGAGCAGTACTTC	CASSSIGLLSYEQYF
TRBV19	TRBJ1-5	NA	TGTGCCAGTAGGAGGGGGAACAATCAGCCCCAGCATTTT	CASRRGNNQPQHF
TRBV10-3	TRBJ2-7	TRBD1	TGTGCCATCAGTCCGCACCTCCTGACAGGGGGCTCCTACGAGCAGTACTTC	CAISPHLLTGGSYEQYF
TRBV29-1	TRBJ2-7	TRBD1	TGCAGCGTTGATATGAGGGACAGGGGGCGAGCGCAGTACTTC	CSVDMRDRGRAQYF
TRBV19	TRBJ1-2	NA	TGTGCCAGTAGTCGGGATGGAGCCCACTATGGCTACACCTTC	CASSRDGAHYGYTF
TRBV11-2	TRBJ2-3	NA	TGTGCCAGCAGCCCTGACAGGTGGGGCACAGATACGCAGTATTTT	CASSPDRWGTDTQYF